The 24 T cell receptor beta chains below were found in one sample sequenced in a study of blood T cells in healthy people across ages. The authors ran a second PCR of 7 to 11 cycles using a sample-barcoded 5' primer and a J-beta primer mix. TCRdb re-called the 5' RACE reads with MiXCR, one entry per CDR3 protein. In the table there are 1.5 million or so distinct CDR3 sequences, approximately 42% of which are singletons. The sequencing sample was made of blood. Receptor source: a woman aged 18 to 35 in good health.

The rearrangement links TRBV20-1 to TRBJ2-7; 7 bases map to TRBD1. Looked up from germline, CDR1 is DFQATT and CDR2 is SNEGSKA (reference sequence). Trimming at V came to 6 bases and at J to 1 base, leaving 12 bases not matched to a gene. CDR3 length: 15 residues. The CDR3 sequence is CSAWDSSTPSYEQYF. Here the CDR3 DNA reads TGCAGTGCGTGGGACAGCTCCACACCATCCTACGAGCAGTACTTC.

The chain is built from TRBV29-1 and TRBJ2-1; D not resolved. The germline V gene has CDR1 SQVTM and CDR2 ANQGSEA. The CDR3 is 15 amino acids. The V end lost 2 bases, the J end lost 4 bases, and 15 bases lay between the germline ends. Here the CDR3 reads CSVEPSRVAYNEQFF. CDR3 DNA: TGCAGCGTTGAACCCTCCAGAGTGGCTTACAATGAGCAGTTCTTC.

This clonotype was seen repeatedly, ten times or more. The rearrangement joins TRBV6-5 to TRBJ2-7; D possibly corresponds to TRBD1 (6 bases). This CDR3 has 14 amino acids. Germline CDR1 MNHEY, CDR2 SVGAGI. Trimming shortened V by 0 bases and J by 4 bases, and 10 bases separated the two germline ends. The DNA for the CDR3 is TGTGCCAGCAGTTACTCGGGCAGGGGTTACGAGCAGTACTTC. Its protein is CASSYSGRGYEQYF.

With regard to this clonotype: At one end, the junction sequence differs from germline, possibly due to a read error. As DNA, the CDR3 is TGTGCCAGCAGTACCGGGTACGGGAGGGGGAACGATGAGCGGTTCTTC. It yields the protein CASSTGYGRGNDERFF. This chain uses TRBV7-3 with TRBJ2-1; 8 nucleotides align to TRBD2. Per the germline V gene, CDR1 is SGHTA and CDR2 is FQGTGA. The CDR3 consists of 16 residues.

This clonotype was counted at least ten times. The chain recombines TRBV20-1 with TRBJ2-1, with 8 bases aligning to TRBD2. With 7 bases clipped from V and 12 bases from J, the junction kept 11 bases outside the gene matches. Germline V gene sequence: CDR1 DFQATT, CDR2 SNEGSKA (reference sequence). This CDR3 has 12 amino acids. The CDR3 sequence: CSGGILAAPQFF. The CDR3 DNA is TGCAGTGGCGGAATACTAGCGGCCCCGCAGTTCTTC.

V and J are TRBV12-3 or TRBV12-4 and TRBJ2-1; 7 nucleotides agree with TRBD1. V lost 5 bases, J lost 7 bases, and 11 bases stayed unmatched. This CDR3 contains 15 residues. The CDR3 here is CASSDSGTAMNEQFF. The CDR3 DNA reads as TGTGCCAGCAGTGACTCCGGGACAGCCATGAATGAGCAGTTCTTC.

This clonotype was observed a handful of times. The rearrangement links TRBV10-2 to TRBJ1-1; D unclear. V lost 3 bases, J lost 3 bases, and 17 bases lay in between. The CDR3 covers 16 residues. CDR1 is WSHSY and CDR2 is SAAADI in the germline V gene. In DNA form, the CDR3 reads TGCGCCAGCAGTGAAGGGATTACGTCGGGGTACACTGAAGCTTTCTTT. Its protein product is CASSEGITSGYTEAFF.

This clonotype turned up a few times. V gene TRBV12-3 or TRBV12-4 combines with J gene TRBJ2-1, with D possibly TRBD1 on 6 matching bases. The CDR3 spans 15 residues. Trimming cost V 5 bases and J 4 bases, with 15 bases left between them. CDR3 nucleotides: TGTGCCAGCAGTCCCAAGGGGGTCGATTACAATGAGCAGTTCTTC. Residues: CASSPKGVDYNEQFF.

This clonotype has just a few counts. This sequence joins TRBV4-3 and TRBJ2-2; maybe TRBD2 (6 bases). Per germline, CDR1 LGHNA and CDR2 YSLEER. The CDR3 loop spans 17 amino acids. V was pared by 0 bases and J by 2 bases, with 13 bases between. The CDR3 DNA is TGCGCCAGCAGCCAAGAGTCGTGGGGGGTTAACACCGGGGAGCTGTTTTTT. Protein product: CASSQESWGVNTGELFF.

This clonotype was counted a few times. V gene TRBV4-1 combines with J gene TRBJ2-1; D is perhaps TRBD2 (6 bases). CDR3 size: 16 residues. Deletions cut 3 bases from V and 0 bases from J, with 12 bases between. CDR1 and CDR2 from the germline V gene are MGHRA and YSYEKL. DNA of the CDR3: TGCGCCAGCAGCCACGGTGGACTAACCTCCTACAATGAGCAGTTCTTC. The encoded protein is CASSHGGLTSYNEQFF.

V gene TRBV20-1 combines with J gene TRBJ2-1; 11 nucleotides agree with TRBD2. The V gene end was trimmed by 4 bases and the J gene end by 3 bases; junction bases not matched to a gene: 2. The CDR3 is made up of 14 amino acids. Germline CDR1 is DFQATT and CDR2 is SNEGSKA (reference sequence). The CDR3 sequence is CSANGTSGYNEQFF. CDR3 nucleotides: TGCAGTGCTAATGGGACTAGCGGCTACAATGAGCAGTTCTTC.

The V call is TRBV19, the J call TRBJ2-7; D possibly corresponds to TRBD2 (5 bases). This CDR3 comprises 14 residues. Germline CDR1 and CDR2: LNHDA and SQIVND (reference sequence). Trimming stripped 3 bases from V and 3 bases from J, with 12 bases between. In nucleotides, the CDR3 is TGTGCCAGTAGTATCGCATCAGGACTCTACGAGCAGTACTTC. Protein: CASSIASGLYEQYF.

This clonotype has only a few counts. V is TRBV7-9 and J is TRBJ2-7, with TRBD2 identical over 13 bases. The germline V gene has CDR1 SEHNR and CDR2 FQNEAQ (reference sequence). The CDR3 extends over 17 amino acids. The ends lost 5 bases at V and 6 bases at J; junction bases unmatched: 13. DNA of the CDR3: TGTGCCAGCAGCACAACCGGGACTAGCGGGGATGAGGGCGAGCAGTACTTC. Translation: CASSTTGTSGDEGEQYF.

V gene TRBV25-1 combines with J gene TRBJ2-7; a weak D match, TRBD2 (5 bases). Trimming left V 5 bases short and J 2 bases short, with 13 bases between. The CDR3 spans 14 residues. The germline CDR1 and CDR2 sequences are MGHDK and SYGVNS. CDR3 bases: TGTGCCAGCAGTACTAGAGGGCCACCCTACGAGCAGTACTTC. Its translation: CASSTRGPPYEQYF.

The CDR3, as DNA: TGTGCCAGCAGCTCTCTACTGGACTTAGGTTATGAGCAGTACTTC. Translated, it gives CASSSLLDLGYEQYF. The chain joins TRBV6-5 to TRBJ2-1; weak D call: TRBD2 (5 bases). The end of the DNA aligns better with TRBJ2-7, so the J call may be wrong. The germline gives CDR1 MNHEY, CDR2 SVGAGI. The CDR3 spans 15 residues.

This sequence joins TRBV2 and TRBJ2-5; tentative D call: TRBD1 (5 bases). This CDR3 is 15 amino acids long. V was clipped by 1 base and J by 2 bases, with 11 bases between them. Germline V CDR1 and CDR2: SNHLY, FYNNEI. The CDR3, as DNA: TGTGCCAGCAGTGAAGTAAGGACATCTCAAGAGACCCAGTACTTC. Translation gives CASSEVRTSQETQYF. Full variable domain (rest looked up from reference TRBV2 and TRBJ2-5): EPEVTQTPSHQVTQMGQEVILRCVPISNHLYFYWYRQILGQKVEFLVSFYNNEISEKSEIFDDQFSVERPDGSNFTLKIRSTKLEDSAMYFCASSEVRTSQETQYFGPGTRLLVL.

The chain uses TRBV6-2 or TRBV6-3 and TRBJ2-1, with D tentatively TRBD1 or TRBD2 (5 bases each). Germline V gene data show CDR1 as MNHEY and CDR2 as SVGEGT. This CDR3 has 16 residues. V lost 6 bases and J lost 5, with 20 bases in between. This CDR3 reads CASRKPGLGTNNEQFF. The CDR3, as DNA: TGTGCCAGCAGGAAACCGGGGTTGGGGACGAACAATGAGCAGTTCTTC.

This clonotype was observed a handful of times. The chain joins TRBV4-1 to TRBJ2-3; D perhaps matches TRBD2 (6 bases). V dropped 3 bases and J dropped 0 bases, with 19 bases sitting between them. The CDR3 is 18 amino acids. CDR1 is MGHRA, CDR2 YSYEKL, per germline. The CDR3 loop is CASSHRLTGTLSTDTQYF. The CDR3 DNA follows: TGCGCCAGCAGCCACCGACTCACCGGGACTTTAAGCACAGATACGCAGTATTTT.

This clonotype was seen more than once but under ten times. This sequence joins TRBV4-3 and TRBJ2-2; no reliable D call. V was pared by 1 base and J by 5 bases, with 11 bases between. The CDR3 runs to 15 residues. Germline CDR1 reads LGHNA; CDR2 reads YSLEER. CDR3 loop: CASSQVGQLTGELFF. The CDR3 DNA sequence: TGCGCCAGCAGCCAAGTCGGCCAGCTTACCGGGGAGCTGTTTTTT.

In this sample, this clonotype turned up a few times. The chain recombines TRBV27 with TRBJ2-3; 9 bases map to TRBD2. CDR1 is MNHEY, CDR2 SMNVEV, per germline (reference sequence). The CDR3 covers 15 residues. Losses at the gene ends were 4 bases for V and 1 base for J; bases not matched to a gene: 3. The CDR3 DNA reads TGTGCCAGCAGTTGGTCTAGCGGGGGCACAGATACGCAGTATTTT. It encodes CASSWSSGGTDTQYF.

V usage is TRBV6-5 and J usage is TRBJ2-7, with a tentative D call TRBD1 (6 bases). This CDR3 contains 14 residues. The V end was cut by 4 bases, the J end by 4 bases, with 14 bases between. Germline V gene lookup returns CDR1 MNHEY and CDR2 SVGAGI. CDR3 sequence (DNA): TGTGCCAGCAGTTCAATCCGGACAGAGTACGAGCAGTACTTC. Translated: CASSSIRTEYEQYF.

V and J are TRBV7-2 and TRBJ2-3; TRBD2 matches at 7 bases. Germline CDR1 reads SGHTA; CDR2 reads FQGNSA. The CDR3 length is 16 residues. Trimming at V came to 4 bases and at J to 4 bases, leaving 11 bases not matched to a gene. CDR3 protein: CASSSRPGLLADTQYF. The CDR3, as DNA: TGTGCCAGCAGCTCGAGACCGGGACTATTGGCAGATACGCAGTATTTT. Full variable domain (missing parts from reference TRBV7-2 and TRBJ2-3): GAGVSQSPSNKVTEKGKDVELRCDPISGHTALYWYRQSLGQGLEFLIYFQGNSAPDKSGLPSDRFSAERTGGSVSTLTIQRTQQEDSAVYLCASSSRPGLLADTQYFGPGTRLTVL.

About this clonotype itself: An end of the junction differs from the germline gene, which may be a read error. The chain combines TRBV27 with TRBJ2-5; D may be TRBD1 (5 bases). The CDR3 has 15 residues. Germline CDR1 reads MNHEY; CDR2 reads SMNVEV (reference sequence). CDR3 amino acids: CASGLLGVAQETQYF. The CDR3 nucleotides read TGTGCCAGCGGTTTGTTAGGGGTTGCCCAAGAGACCCAGTACTTC.

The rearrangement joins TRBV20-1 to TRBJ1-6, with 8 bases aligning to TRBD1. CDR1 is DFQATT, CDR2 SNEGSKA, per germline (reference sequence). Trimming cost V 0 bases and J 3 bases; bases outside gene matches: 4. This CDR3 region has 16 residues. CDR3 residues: CSARDQGADYNSPLHF. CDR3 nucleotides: TGCAGTGCTAGAGATCAGGGGGCGGACTATAATTCACCCCTCCACTTT.